One sample yielded the 28 T cell receptor beta chains listed below, sequenced in a study of cytotoxic CD8 clonotypes in ibrutinib-treated CLL. Produced via immunoSEQ multiplex PCR; TCRdb's table is partial and in-frame only. This table has approximately 280,000 clones, approximately 76% appearing once. The sample consisted of PBMCs, taken at disease progression, from a patient treated with ibrutinib. The source of these receptors is a human donor with chronic lymphocytic leukemia.

This clone was detected a few times. The rearrangement joins TRBV4-1 to TRBJ1-4, with 7 bases fitting TRBD1. The V segment lost 0 bases and the J segment 4 bases; nucleotides outside the gene matches: 5. CDR3 length: 16 residues. Germline values: CDR1 MGHRA, CDR2 YSYEKL. The CDR3 DNA follows: TGCGCCAGCAGCCAAGACCTGGGACAGATTAATGAAAAACTGTTTTTT. Amino acid sequence: CASSQDLGQINEKLFF.

The V gene is TRBV4-1, the J gene TRBJ2-7; TRBD1 matches at 8 bases. The ends lost 5 bases at V and 6 bases at J; junction bases unmatched: 9. Germline assignment: CDR1 MGHRA and CDR2 YSYEKL. The CDR3 contains 14 residues. CDR3 DNA: TGCGCCAGCAGCGAGCGGACAGGGACAGGCGAGCAGTACTTC. It specifies CASSERTGTGEQYF.

This chain joins TRBV6-1 and TRBJ2-3; 8 bases fit TRBD2. CDR1 is MNHNS, CDR2 SASEGT, per germline. V dropped 1 base and J dropped 5; count of bases not matched to a gene: 11. CDR3 length: 17 residues. The CDR3 coding sequence is TGTGCCAGCAGTGAAGATAGCGGGACTCCATCTCTAGATACGCAGTATTTT. Protein product: CASSEDSGTPSLDTQYF.

A few counts support this clone. J is TRBJ1-1 and V is TRBV7-3, with 9 nucleotides matching TRBD1. CDR1 and CDR2 from the germline V gene are SGHTA and FQGTGA. The V and J ends lost 6 bases and 5 bases, in that order; junction bases with no gene match: 10. The CDR3 runs 15 residues. The CDR3 protein is CASRTTGGEGTEAFF. The CDR3 region has the DNA TGTGCCAGCAGGACAACAGGGGGCGAGGGGACTGAAGCTTTCTTT. The entire variable domain, with the rest obtained from reference TRBV7-3 and TRBJ1-1, is as follows: GAGVSQTPSNKVTEKGKYVELRCDPISGHTALYWYRQSLGQGPEFLIYFQGTGAADDSGLPNDRFFAVRPEGSVSTLKIQRTERGDSAVYLCASRTTGGEGTEAFFGQGTRLTVV.

The chain combines TRBV5-1 with TRBJ1-6, with unresolved D. V was clipped by 0 bases and J by 0 bases, with 13 bases between them. In germline, CDR1 is SGHRS, CDR2 YFSETQ. The CDR3 runs to 18 residues. This CDR3 reads CASSLAWRDSSYNSPLHF. The CDR3 DNA follows: TGCGCCAGCAGCTTGGCCTGGCGGGATAGCTCCTATAATTCACCCCTCCACTTT.

The sample holds a few counts of this clone. The genes are TRBV13 and TRBJ2-1, with TRBD2 matching over 7 bases. Germline V gene lookup returns CDR1 PRHDT and CDR2 FYEKMQ (reference sequence). J lost 7 bases, V lost 1 base, and 10 bases had no gene match. The CDR3 is made up of 16 amino acids. The CDR3 region has the DNA TGTGCCAGCAGCTTAGCCTCGGGAGGCTCGGGTAATGAGCAGTTCTTC. Protein: CASSLASGGSGNEQFF.

The rearrangement joins TRBV5-8 to TRBJ2-2; D is perhaps TRBD1 or TRBD2 (5 bases each). The ends were cut back, 4 bases at V and 4 bases at J, with 11 bases in the middle. In germline, CDR1 is SGHTS, CDR2 YDEGEE. This CDR3 has 14 amino acids. In DNA form, the CDR3 reads TGTGCCAGCAGCCGCCCAGGGACCACCGGGGAGCTGTTTTTT. It encodes CASSRPGTTGELFF.

This clone appeared a few times. This chain connects TRBV28 to TRBJ2-1; D call uncertain. Trimming cost V 1 base and J 0 bases, with 7 bases left between them. Germline V CDR1 and CDR2: MDHEN, SYDVKM. The CDR3 totals 15 residues. The CDR3 reads CASSLSQYSYNEQFF. The CDR3 coding sequence is TGTGCCAGCAGTTTATCCCAGTACTCCTACAATGAGCAGTTCTTC. Based on the CDR3 plus reference TRBV28 and TRBJ2-1, the full variable domain is DVKVTQSSRYLVKRTGEKVFLECVQDMDHENMFWYRQDPGLGLRLIYFSYDVKMKEKGDIPEGYSVSREKKERFSLILESASTNQTSMYLCASSLSQYSYNEQFFGPGTRLTVL.

This clone was seen a handful of times. The chain links TRBV18 to TRBJ1-6; TRBD1 is a possible D gene (6 bases). Germline CDR1 reads KGHSH; CDR2 reads LQKENI. The germline V and J ends were trimmed by 1 base and 7 bases, with 14 bases remaining between them. The CDR3 is made up of 16 amino acids. The chain's CDR3 is CASSPRTGWLNSPLHF. CDR3 bases: TGTGCCAGCTCACCACGAACAGGGTGGCTCAATTCACCCCTCCACTTT.

In this sample, this clone turned up a few times. The chain links TRBV9 to TRBJ1-2; 9 bases map to TRBD1. This CDR3 spans 14 amino acids. Germline V gives CDR1 SGDLS, CDR2 YYNGEE. The trim removed 0 bases at V and 8 bases at J, leaving 5 bases unmatched. The CDR3 here is CASSVGGTGSGYTF. The CDR3 nucleotides are TGTGCCAGCAGCGTAGGAGGGACAGGGAGCGGCTACACCTTC.

The chain carries TRBV11-3 and TRBJ1-1, with a possible D match to TRBD1 (5 bases). The CDR3 covers 14 residues. V was clipped by 0 bases and J by 8 bases, with 13 bases between them. CDR1 SGHNT and CDR2 YENEEA come from the germline V gene. The CDR3 loop is CASSLDGGAEEAFF. For the CDR3, the DNA is TGTGCCAGCAGCTTAGACGGGGGTGCAGAGGAAGCTTTCTTT.

V is TRBV11-2 and J is TRBJ2-1; TRBD2 aligns across 9 bases. Germline assignment: CDR1 SGHAT and CDR2 FQNNGV. The CDR3 totals 18 residues. Trimming cost V 1 base and J 3 bases; bases outside gene matches: 10. CDR3 sequence (DNA): TGTGCCAGCAGCTTAGCTACTTGGCTAGCGGGGTTCTACAATGAGCAGTTCTTC. This translates into CASSLATWLAGFYNEQFF.

This clone appeared a few times. The rearrangement uses TRBV20-1 and TRBJ2-2, with D hard to call. V was pared by 5 bases and J by 3 bases, with 4 bases between. The CDR3 totals 11 residues. Germline CDR1 DFQATT, CDR2 SNEGSKA (reference sequence). The CDR3 loop reads CSASHTGELFF. The CDR3 coding sequence is TGCAGTGCTTCTCACACCGGGGAGCTGTTTTTT.

In its sample, this clone was seen once. The rearrangement links TRBV10-1 to TRBJ1-2, with 7 bases identical to TRBD1. From germline, CDR1 is WNHNN and CDR2 SYGVQD (reference sequence). CDR3 length: 14 amino acids. Trimming at V came to 3 bases and at J to 7 bases, leaving 8 bases not matched to a gene. The CDR3 DNA follows: TGCGCCAGCAGTGATGACAGGGATTATGGTGGCTACACCTTC. It specifies CASSDDRDYGGYTF.

This chain uses TRBV21-1 with TRBJ1-2. TRBV21-1 is noted as a pseudogene. The CDR3 is 15 residues long. The CDR3 DNA reads as TGTGCCAGCAGCAAAGCGGCCAGCCGTAACTATGGCTACACCTTC. Translating it yields CASSKAASRNYGYTF.

The chain has TRBV21-1 and TRBJ1-3. TRBV21-1 is a pseudogene. This CDR3 contains 18 residues. CDR3 protein: CASSKHDSKRSSGNTIYF. The CDR3 DNA reads as TGTGCCAGCAGCAAACACGACTCAAAGAGGAGCTCTGGAAACACCATATATTTT.

The V call is TRBV5-1, the J call TRBJ2-5; a weak D match, TRBD1 (6 bases). The CDR3 loop spans 16 amino acids. V was shortened by 0 bases and J by 2 bases, with 14 bases between the two germline ends. Germline values: CDR1 SGHRS, CDR2 YFSETQ. The CDR3 sequence is CASSLEAGAFQETQYF. CDR3 DNA sequence: TGCGCCAGCAGCTTGGAGGCAGGGGCCTTTCAAGAGACCCAGTACTTC.

The chain links TRBV13 to TRBJ1-1; no firm D call. This CDR3 has 12 residues. Trimming cost V 2 bases and J 7 bases, with 8 bases left between them. The germline V gene has CDR1 PRHDT and CDR2 FYEKMQ (reference sequence). CDR3 sequence reads: CASSLRAHEAFF. Written as DNA, the CDR3 is TGTGCCAGCAGCTTACGAGCCCATGAAGCTTTCTTT.

The J gene is TRBJ1-1, the V gene TRBV6-5; tentatively, D is TRBD1 (6 bases). V lost 2 bases and J lost 5, with 18 bases in between. CDR3 length: 16 amino acids. Germline V gives CDR1 MNHEY, CDR2 SVGAGI. The CDR3 reads CASSYRGLGVETEAFF. CDR3 coding DNA: TGTGCCAGCAGTTACCGGGGGCTGGGGGTGGAAACTGAAGCTTTCTTT.

This clone was seen just once. This chain joins TRBV2 and TRBJ2-3; D might be TRBD2 (6 bases). Trimming stripped 4 bases from V and 3 bases from J, with 41 bases between. Germline loops: CDR1 SNHLY, CDR2 FYNNEI. The CDR3 has 24 amino acids. The CDR3 is CASSGQWGSGSLDVPHHPTDTQYF. CDR3 in DNA: TGTGCCAGCAGTGGACAGTGGGGTTCCGGGAGTTTAGATGTACCCCACCATCCGACAGATACGCAGTATTTT.

The chain uses TRBV9 and TRBJ2-7; the match to TRBD1 covers 7 bases. The germline V gene encodes CDR1 SGDLS and CDR2 YYNGEE. CDR3 length: 15 residues. V trimming: 4 bases; J trimming: 3 bases; junction bases outside the gene matches: 10. CDR3 sequence reads: CASSPGTERVYEQYF. CDR3 DNA sequence: TGTGCCAGCAGCCCAGGGACAGAAAGAGTCTACGAGCAGTACTTC.

The gene calls are TRBV27 and TRBJ2-3, with 10 bases identical to TRBD2. Losses at the gene ends were 5 bases for V and 5 bases for J; bases not matched to a gene: 4. This CDR3 is built from 14 residues. CDR1 is MNHEY and CDR2 is SMNVEV in the germline V gene (reference sequence). DNA of the CDR3: TGTGCCAGCAGTCGGACTAGCGGAAGAGATACGCAGTATTTT. This sequence encodes CASSRTSGRDTQYF.

V and J are TRBV5-4 and TRBJ2-7; maybe TRBD2 (7 bases). The CDR3 runs to 17 residues. Trimming stripped 4 bases from V and 2 bases from J, with 22 bases between. The V gene's germline CDR1 is SGHNT and CDR2 YYREEE (reference sequence). The CDR3 nucleotides are TGTGCCAGCAGCCCACCAGAGGGAGGGGGAGCCCCCTACGAGCAGTACTTC. It codes for CASSPPEGGGAPYEQYF.

The gene calls are TRBV4-1 and TRBJ2-2; D might be TRBD2 (6 bases). The V gene's germline CDR1 is MGHRA and CDR2 YSYEKL. V was clipped by 1 base and J by 1 base, with 10 bases between them. The CDR3 is 16 amino acids. The CDR3 sequence is CASSQGGGRNTGELFF. The CDR3 DNA sequence: TGCGCCAGCAGCCAAGGAGGAGGGAGGAACACCGGGGAGCTGTTTTTT.

The genes are TRBV19 and TRBJ2-7; D is possibly TRBD2 (6 bases). V lost 6 bases and J lost 1, with 16 bases in between. The CDR3 is 15 amino acids. Germline values: CDR1 LNHDA, CDR2 SQIVND (reference sequence). The chain's CDR3 is CASRWAGKLSYEQYF. CDR3 in DNA: TGTGCCAGTAGGTGGGCGGGGAAATTATCCTACGAGCAGTACTTC.

The J gene is TRBJ2-2, the V gene TRBV10-3, with 9 positions matching TRBD2. The CDR3 contains 13 residues. CDR1 is ENHRY, CDR2 SYGVKD, per germline. V was pared by 7 bases and J by 7 bases, with 4 bases of the junction left unmatched. The CDR3 protein is CAINAGGIGELFF. DNA for the CDR3: TGTGCCATCAACGCGGGAGGGATCGGGGAGCTGTTTTTT.

Concerning this clone itself: A read error may produce the germline difference seen at one junction end. J is TRBJ2-7 and V is TRBV14; 7 bases agree with TRBD2. CDR3 length equals 12 residues. Germline V CDR1 and CDR2: SGHDN, FVKESK. CDR3 coding DNA: TGTGCCAGCAGCCTTGGACCGGGACTAAGGCACTTC. Amino acids: CASSLGPGLRHF.

The chain uses TRBV6-5 and TRBJ2-1, with 14 bases lining up with TRBD2. Trimming removed 3 bases from V and 8 bases from J; junction bases left unmatched: 6. The CDR3 has 16 amino acids. Germline V lookup: CDR1 MNHEY, CDR2 SVGAGI. The DNA of the CDR3 is TGTGCCAGCAGTTATTCGACTAGCGGGAGGGGGGATGAGCAGTTCTTC. Protein sequence: CASSYSTSGRGDEQFF.